This passage covers 23 T cell receptor beta chains from one sample sequenced in a study of T-cell reconstitution after alpha-beta-depleted transplantation in children. TCRbeta library preparation incorporated unique molecular identifiers. TCRdb reanalysed the PCR reads using MiXCR and keeps one entry per CDR3 protein. Among some 220,000 distinct CDR3 sequences listed, around 9.5% were seen once. The specimen comprised PBMCs from the stem cell graft donor, sampled from the stem cell graft. The receptor set was obtained from a human donor who donated a stem cell graft to a child with acute lymphoblastic leukemia.

The chain joins TRBV7-2 to TRBJ2-7; D ambiguous. V lost 2 bases and J 3 bases, leaving 11 bases between the germline ends. Germline CDR1 and CDR2: SGHTA and FQGNSA. The CDR3 loop spans 14 amino acids. CDR3: CASSLLTPLYEQYF. As DNA, the CDR3 is TGTGCCAGCAGCTTACTGACCCCTCTCTACGAGCAGTACTTC. Looking up the rest from reference TRBV7-2 and TRBJ2-7 gives the full variable domain: GAGVSQSPSNKVTEKGKDVELRCDPISGHTALYWYRQSLGQGLEFLIYFQGNSAPDKSGLPSDRFSAERTGGSVSTLTIQRTQQEDSAVYLCASSLLTPLYEQYFGPGTRLTVT.

The rearrangement links TRBV30 to TRBJ1-1; D may be TRBD1 (6 bases). The CDR3 extends over 11 amino acids. V was clipped by 5 bases and J by 10 bases, with 14 bases between them. Germline CDR1 GTSNPN, CDR2 SVGIG (reference sequence). The CDR3 here is CAWAGTRSAFF. CDR3 nucleotide sequence: TGTGCCTGGGCCGGGACAAGGTCAGCTTTCTTT.

This clonotype was recorded at least ten times. J is TRBJ2-3 and V is TRBV4-3, with D maybe TRBD1 (6 bases). V was shortened by 0 bases and J by 0 bases, with 10 bases between the two germline ends. Germline V gene lookup returns CDR1 LGHNA and CDR2 YSLEER. The CDR3 extends over 16 amino acids. The CDR3 spells CASSQDVTGSTDTQYF. DNA for the CDR3: TGCGCCAGCAGCCAAGATGTTACAGGGAGCACAGATACGCAGTATTTT.

The chain uses TRBV5-5 and TRBJ1-2; weak D call: TRBD1 (6 bases). The germline V gene encodes CDR1 SGHKS and CDR2 YYEKEE (reference sequence). V lost 1 base and J 5 bases, leaving 15 bases between the germline ends. The CDR3 sequence is 15 residues long. DNA for the CDR3: TGTGCCAGCAGCTTGCCAGGGGCTCTTGGGTATGGCTACACCTTC. Encoded protein: CASSLPGALGYGYTF.

The chain carries TRBV4-1 and TRBJ2-1; 11 bases match TRBD1. CDR3 length equals 15 residues. J was trimmed by 6 bases and V by 4 bases; bases with no gene match: 5. Germline V gene lookup returns CDR1 MGHRA and CDR2 YSYEKL. The CDR3 DNA reads TGCGCCAGCAGCCTACCCGGGACAGGGGGCAATGAGCAGTTCTTC. It translates to CASSLPGTGGNEQFF.

The table lists this clonotype with a few counts. The V gene is TRBV5-1, the J gene TRBJ2-1; 8 bases fit TRBD2. Losses at the gene ends were 5 bases for V and 8 bases for J; bases not matched to a gene: 15. The CDR3 extends over 16 amino acids. Germline CDR1 SGHRS, CDR2 YFSETQ. As DNA, the CDR3 is TGCGCCAGCAGAACAAAAACCGGGACTAGTAGCGATGAGCAGTTCTTC. Residues: CASRTKTGTSSDEQFF.

This clonotype has at least ten counts. V is TRBV29-1 and J is TRBJ2-1; the D call may be TRBD1 or TRBD2 (6 bases each). The CDR3 length is 15 residues. Germline-derived CDR1 and CDR2 are SQVTM and ANQGSEA. V was pared by 3 bases and J by 0 bases, with 12 bases between. The CDR3 sequence: CSVERGQSSYNEQFF. CDR3 DNA sequence: TGCAGCGTTGAGCGGGGACAAAGCTCCTACAATGAGCAGTTCTTC.

This clonotype has ten or more counts. This sequence joins TRBV9 and TRBJ1-2; possible D gene TRBD1, 5 bases. The CDR3 totals 15 residues. The V gene lost 4 bases and the J gene lost 3 bases, with 16 bases spanning the gap. Germline V gives CDR1 SGDLS, CDR2 YYNGEE. The CDR3, as DNA: TGTGCCAGCAGCCAAGGACAAATCCGGTACTATGGCTACACCTTC. This gives the protein CASSQGQIRYYGYTF.

This clonotype was seen a handful of times. This chain uses TRBV11-1 with TRBJ1-2; 7 bases are shared with TRBD1. V lost 5 bases to trimming and J lost 3 bases; unmatched junction nucleotides: 15. This CDR3 spans 17 amino acids. CDR1 and CDR2 (germline): SGHAT, FQDESV (reference sequence). The CDR3 region has the DNA TGTGCCAGCAGCACCTCGTCGGAGGGGGCGAAGGACTATGGCTACACCTTC. Translated, it gives CASSTSSEGAKDYGYTF.

In its sample, this clonotype was seen many times. The chain recombines TRBV6-6 with TRBJ2-3; D is uncertain. This CDR3 region has 11 residues. V shed 6 bases and J shed 0 bases, with 1 base lying between them. Germline loops: CDR1 MNHNY, CDR2 SVGAGI (reference sequence). The DNA of the CDR3 is TGTGCCAGCAGGAGCACAGATACGCAGTATTTT. This translates into CASRSTDTQYF.

This clonotype appeared many times. The gene calls are TRBV18 and TRBJ2-1; tentative D call: TRBD2 (7 bases). This CDR3 is 13 amino acids long. Per germline, CDR1 KGHSH and CDR2 LQKENI. V shed 2 bases and J shed 9 bases, with 11 bases lying between them. In DNA, the CDR3 is TGTGCCAGCTCACCAAGGGGGGGCGGTGAGCAGTTCTTC. It encodes CASSPRGGGEQFF.

The chain links TRBV29-1 to TRBJ2-3; 9 bases line up with TRBD2. The trim removed 2 bases at V and 6 bases at J, leaving 9 bases unmatched. Germline CDR1 is SQVTM and CDR2 is ANQGSEA. The CDR3 runs to 15 residues. CDR3 loop: CSVEIAGVWTDTQYF. CDR3 bases: TGCAGCGTTGAAATAGCGGGGGTTTGGACGGATACGCAGTATTTT.

The genes are TRBV5-1 and TRBJ1-4; 7 bases are a match to TRBD1. This CDR3 region has 15 residues. Germline CDR1 and CDR2: SGHRS and YFSETQ. V shed 1 base and J 4 bases; nucleotides not matched to a gene: 4. The CDR3 protein is CASSLMTGSNEKLFF. As DNA, the CDR3 is TGCGCCAGCAGCTTGATGACAGGGAGTAATGAAAAACTGTTTTTT.

This clonotype has just a few counts. The CDR3, as DNA: TGTGCCAGCAGTCCCTGGGACAGCCCTTCTGGGGCCAACGTCCTGACTTTC. Its translation: CASSPWDSPSGANVLTF. This chain uses TRBV27 with TRBJ2-6; 7 bases fit TRBD1. The V and J ends lost 5 bases and 1 base, in that order; junction bases with no gene match: 8. This CDR3 has 17 residues. Germline CDR1 is MNHEY and CDR2 is SMNVEV (reference sequence).

This clonotype was observed a handful of times. This sequence joins TRBV27 and TRBJ2-3; 12 bases fit TRBD1. The CDR3 is 18 amino acids. The ends lost 6 bases at V and 6 bases at J; junction bases unmatched: 16. CDR1 and CDR2 from the germline V gene are MNHEY and SMNVEV (reference sequence). CDR3 region: CASRPGTGGDLLGDTQYF. In DNA form, the CDR3 reads TGTGCCAGCAGACCCGGGACAGGGGGCGACTTGTTGGGGGATACGCAGTATTTT.

This chain connects TRBV29-1 to TRBJ2-7; 13 bases are shared with TRBD2. CDR1 and CDR2 (germline): SQVTM, ANQGSEA. The CDR3 spans 15 residues. V dropped 6 bases and J dropped 5; count of bases not matched to a gene: 10. CDR3 coding DNA: TGCAGCGTAGGACTAGCGGGGGCCCGAGAGAACGAGCAGTACTTC. Protein product: CSVGLAGARENEQYF.

The chain combines TRBV3-1 with TRBJ2-5; a possible D gene is TRBD2 (5 bases). V lost 4 bases, J lost 9 bases, and 12 bases lay in between. This CDR3 region has 12 residues. Per the germline V gene, CDR1 is LGHDT and CDR2 is YNNKEL (reference sequence). The CDR3 spells CASSRPGGSQYF. The CDR3 region has the DNA TGTGCCAGCAGCCGACCGGGCGGGTCCCAGTACTTC.

In its sample, this clonotype was seen a few times. The V gene is TRBV15, the J gene TRBJ1-2, with a possible D match to TRBD1 (5 bases). The CDR3 is 16 residues long. CDR1 and CDR2 (germline): LNHNV, YYDKDF (reference sequence). V lost 0 bases to trimming and J lost 6 bases, with 17 bases between them. The CDR3, as DNA: TGTGCCACCAGCAGAGAGGTCAGGGCAACCCTGGATGGCTACACCTTC. Translating gives CATSREVRATLDGYTF.

In DNA, the CDR3 is TGCAGTGCTAGCATTGGACTAGCGGGGTACGAGCAGTACTTC. Translating gives CSASIGLAGYEQYF. The J gene is TRBJ2-7, the V gene TRBV20-1, with 12 nucleotides matching TRBD2. The CDR3 is 14 residues long. Losses at the gene ends were 3 bases for V and 4 bases for J; bases not matched to a gene: 4. Per the germline V gene, CDR1 is DFQATT and CDR2 is SNEGSKA (reference sequence).

The genes are TRBV5-4 and TRBJ2-6, with no clear D. V was cut by 0 bases and J by 4 bases, with 17 bases left in between. CDR1 SGHNT and CDR2 YYREEE come from the germline V gene (reference sequence). There are 18 residues in the CDR3. CDR3 sequence (DNA): TGTGCCAGCAGCTTGGTGCTTATAGGCAGTGGAGGGGCCAACGTCCTGACTTTC. It translates to CASSLVLIGSGGANVLTF.

In its sample, this clonotype was seen many times. The gene calls are TRBV2 and TRBJ2-3; D remains ambiguous. Germline V lookup: CDR1 SNHLY, CDR2 FYNNEI. V was shortened by 3 bases and J by 1 base, with 11 bases between the two germline ends. The CDR3 extends over 15 amino acids. The chain's CDR3 is CASSDVSIGTDTQYF. CDR3 coding DNA: TGTGCCAGCAGTGACGTTAGCATCGGCACAGATACGCAGTATTTT.

This clonotype was counted only a few times. The gene calls are TRBV12-3 or TRBV12-4 and TRBJ2-3, with TRBD2 matching 7 bases. V trimming: 3 bases; J trimming: 3 bases; junction bases outside the gene matches: 3. The CDR3 length is 14 residues. The CDR3 protein is CASSLLAATDTQYF. DNA of the CDR3: TGTGCCAGCAGTTTGCTAGCGGCGACAGATACGCAGTATTTT.

This clonotype was counted many times. This chain joins TRBV18 and TRBJ2-7; 7 bases fit TRBD1. Looked up from germline, CDR1 is KGHSH and CDR2 is LQKENI. The ends lost 2 bases at V and 0 bases at J; junction bases unmatched: 4. The CDR3 is 15 residues long. The CDR3 DNA reads TGTGCCAGCTCACCAAGGGGGCTTTACTCCTACGAGCAGTACTTC. Translated: CASSPRGLYSYEQYF.